The clone carrying this T cell receptor beta chain appeared many times. The data were taken from a study of read filtering for tumor transcriptome and immune sequencing. At the level of the study: Among patients, some 17 were male and 14 female, aged about 40 to 90 (mean about 71). By R-ISS, stages I, II and III held approximately 8, 16 and 7 patients.

V shed 1 base and J 5 bases; nucleotides not matched to a gene: 9. CDR1 SGHNT and CDR2 YYREEE come from the germline V gene (reference sequence). The CDR3 sequence is 17 residues long. The library was built from roughly 400 ng RNA with molecular barcoded adaptors for alpha/delta and beta/gamma chains. Each CDR3 protein gets one entry after TCRdb re-called the reads with MiXCR. Altogether around 25,000 distinct CDR3 sequences are present, 20% to 25% being singletons, with the ten largest covering 40% to 55%. Sequences were obtained from a population of CD138-negative cells sorted from bone marrow. The chain has TRBV5-4 and TRBJ2-2; TRBD2 matches at 9 bases. The source of this sequence is a donor aged 40 or over with multiple myeloma. The CDR3 is CASSLLWRGGETGELFF. CDR3 nucleotides: TGTGCCAGCAGCTTGCTTTGGCGGGGGGGCGAGACCGGGGAGCTGTTTTTT.